This TCR beta chain emerged from a study of control samples from healthy donors and cancer patients. Some clones are missing from TCRdb's copy, which holds only in-frame ones; the method was immunoSEQ multiplex PCR. The table includes roughly 450,000 clones, about 93% detected once. The sequencing sample was made of PBMCs. The TCR sequence derives from a middle-aged man with head and neck cancer.

This CDR3 reads CASSSRGGQVDTQYF. In DNA, the CDR3 is TGTGCCAGCAGTTCGCGGGGGGGCCAGGTGGATACGCAGTATTTT. The chain has TRBV28 and TRBJ2-3; TRBD2 matches 9 bases. The V and J ends lost 4 bases and 6 bases, in that order; junction bases with no gene match: 8. Germline values: CDR1 MDHEN, CDR2 SYDVKM. The CDR3 covers 15 residues.